Below, 14 T cell receptor beta chains from the same sample are listed, as sequenced in a study of shared clonotypes between healthy human individuals. Assay used: immunoSEQ multiplex PCR; TCRdb lists only in-frame clones, some missing. The sample lists more than 1,200,000 clones, roughly 98.5% occurring once. The sample comprised naive CD4+ T cells sorted from blood. Specified subset: CD45RA+ positively selected. The receptors derive from a man in his thirties or forties in good health.

The chain is built from TRBV28 and TRBJ1-2; a weak D match, TRBD1 (6 bases). The CDR3 sequence is 14 residues long. The V end lost 6 bases, the J end lost 6 bases, and 17 bases lay between the germline ends. Germline V gene lookup returns CDR1 MDHEN and CDR2 SYDVKM. The CDR3 bases are TGTGCCAGCAGCACTCTTGTGGGGGCTAATGGCTACACCTTC. Protein product: CASSTLVGANGYTF.

The V and J genes are TRBV11-3 and TRBJ2-4, with D perhaps TRBD1 or TRBD2 (5 bases each). This CDR3 is built from 15 residues. The V end lost 4 bases, the J end lost 8 bases, and 18 bases lay between the germline ends. Germline V CDR1 and CDR2: SGHNT, YENEEA. The CDR3 DNA follows: TGTGCCAGCAGCTCGGGATCCGGGACGGATGACATTCAGTACTTC. Translation gives CASSSGSGTDDIQYF.

The chain is built from TRBV28 and TRBJ2-5, with D tentatively TRBD2 (5 bases). Trimming removed 7 bases at V and 3 bases at J, with 9 bases between. The CDR3 spans 12 residues. The germline V gene encodes CDR1 MDHEN and CDR2 SYDVKM. DNA of the CDR3: TGTGCCAGCACTAGCCGGGAAGAGACCCAGTACTTC. Protein sequence: CASTSREETQYF.

This sequence joins TRBV4-1 and TRBJ1-5; no clear D gene. Trimming took 2 bases from V and 4 from J, leaving 12 bases between them. The length of the CDR3 is 15 residues. CDR1 and CDR2 (germline): MGHRA, YSYEKL. The CDR3 sequence is CASSQFSAGNQPQHF. In DNA, the CDR3 is TGCGCCAGCAGCCAATTCTCAGCCGGTAATCAGCCCCAGCATTTT.

The chain couples TRBV11-2 to TRBJ1-4; D call uncertain. The length of the CDR3 is 13 residues. V was pared by 6 bases and J by 7 bases, with 12 bases between. CDR1 is SGHAT and CDR2 is FQNNGV in the germline V gene. The CDR3 DNA is TGTGCCAGCAGTCCAAGCAGACCTGAAAAACTGTTTTTT. Translation gives CASSPSRPEKLFF.

CDR3 coding DNA: TGCGCCAGCAGCTCAGGGGGCCAAGCCTACGAGCAGTACTTC. Protein sequence: CASSSGGQAYEQYF. The rearrangement uses TRBV5-1 and TRBJ2-7; 8 bases map to TRBD1. Looked up from germline, CDR1 is SGHRS and CDR2 is YFSETQ. With 3 bases clipped from V and 2 bases from J, the junction kept 4 bases outside the gene matches. CDR3 length: 14 residues. The variable domain in full, completed from reference TRBV5-1 and TRBJ2-7, reads KAGVTQTPRYLIKTRGQQVTLSCSPISGHRSVSWYQQTPGQGLQFLFEYFSETQRNKGNFPGRFSGRQFSNSRSEMNVSTLELGDSALYLCASSSGGQAYEQYFGPGTRLTVT.

This chain uses TRBV18 with TRBJ2-1, with D possibly being TRBD2 (6 bases). V gave up 4 bases and J gave up 4 bases, with 14 bases separating them. CDR3 length: 15 amino acids. Germline V gives CDR1 KGHSH, CDR2 LQKENI. Here the CDR3 DNA reads TGTGCCAGCTCACGACGCGGGAAGGTATACAATGAGCAGTTCTTC. The encoded protein is CASSRRGKVYNEQFF.

About this clone itself: Other DNA sequences in this specimen translate into the identical CDR3. This chain uses TRBV5-4 with TRBJ2-7; D uncertain. The germline V gene has CDR1 SGHNT and CDR2 YYREEE (reference sequence). V was pared by 4 bases and J by 2 bases, with 4 bases between. CDR3 size: 11 residues. CDR3 loop: CASSNTYEQYF. CDR3 coding DNA: TGTGCCAGCAGCAACACCTACGAGCAGTACTTC. The whole variable domain, remainder taken from reference TRBV5-4 and TRBJ2-7, is ETGVTQSPTHLIKTRGQQVTLRCSSQSGHNTVSWYQQALGQGPQFIFQYYREEENGRGNFPPRFSGLQFPNYSSELNVNALELDDSALYLCASSNTYEQYFGPGTRLTVT.

The rearrangement uses TRBV5-1 and TRBJ1-4, with TRBD1 matching 7 bases. The CDR3 is 14 amino acids. Losses at the gene ends were 4 bases for V and 4 bases for J; bases not matched to a gene: 4. From germline, CDR1 is SGHRS and CDR2 YFSETQ. As DNA, the CDR3 is TGCGCCAGCAGCGCCACAGGGGATAATGAAAAACTGTTTTTT. Translation: CASSATGDNEKLFF.

The count of this clone is one. J is TRBJ2-5 and V is TRBV18; TRBD1 agrees at 7 bases. The germline V gene has CDR1 KGHSH and CDR2 LQKENI. Losses at the gene ends were 6 bases for V and 0 bases for J; bases not matched to a gene: 7. There are 15 residues in the CDR3. CDR3 DNA sequence: TGTGCCAGCTCCCTTCTGACAGGGAACCAAGAGACCCAGTACTTC. As protein: CASSLLTGNQETQYF.

V and J are TRBV5-1 and TRBJ2-3; D is undetermined. The CDR3 has 18 residues. Germline V gene data show CDR1 as SGHRS and CDR2 as YFSETQ. The V end was cut by 4 bases, the J end by 0 bases, with 21 bases between. The CDR3 coding sequence is TGCGCCAGCAGCCCCTCCCTTGTCACCTTCCCTAGCACAGATACGCAGTATTTT. It yields the protein CASSPSLVTFPSTDTQYF.

Remarks on this clone: One end of the junction varies from germline; a read error may be responsible. The rearrangement uses TRBV7-7 and TRBJ1-1; D is uncertain. The CDR3 is made up of 13 amino acids. Germline CDR1 is SSHAT and CDR2 is FNYEAQ (reference sequence). The CDR3 here is CASSLRQNTEAFF. As DNA, the CDR3 is TGTGCTAGCAGCCTTCGACAAAACACTGAAGCTTTCTTT.

The rearrangement uses TRBV14 and TRBJ2-6; TRBD1 matches 8 bases. Germline V gives CDR1 SGHDN, CDR2 FVKESK. V was pared by 8 bases and J by 1 base, with 4 bases of the junction left unmatched. There are 15 residues in the CDR3. CDR3 sequence reads: CASSRGRSGANVLTF. DNA for the CDR3: TGTGCCAGCTCCAGGGGGCGTTCTGGGGCCAACGTCCTGACTTTC.

V gene TRBV29-1 combines with J gene TRBJ2-3, with 8 bases that match TRBD2. This CDR3 is built from 15 residues. V lost 8 bases, J lost 2 bases, and 12 bases stayed unmatched. Germline lookup yields CDR1 SQVTM and CDR2 ANQGSEA. The CDR3 reads CSISRGGRHTDTQYF. The DNA of the CDR3 is TGCAGCATCAGCAGGGGCGGGAGGCACACAGATACGCAGTATTTT.